The 32 T cell receptor beta chains reported below all come from one sample, sequenced in a study of blood T cell repertoires in COVID-19. Sequencing was performed with immunoSEQ multiplex PCR; in TCRdb, only in-frame clones are kept and a portion is missing. The data contain some 50,000 clones, approximately 84% of them singletons. Sequencing input: peripheral blood. These receptors were taken from a man in his fifties with active COVID-19.

V is TRBV10-3 and J is TRBJ1-2; 7 nucleotides line up with TRBD1. The CDR3 has 14 amino acids. Germline V lookup: CDR1 ENHRY, CDR2 SYGVKD. Trimming took 4 bases from V and 6 from J; bases not matched to a gene: 8. The CDR3 region has the DNA TGTGCCATCAGTGCCACTGACAGGGCCAATGGCTACACCTTC. It encodes CAISATDRANGYTF.

The chain carries TRBV6-5 and TRBJ2-5; TRBD1 agrees at 8 bases. V trimming: 2 bases; J trimming: 5 bases; junction bases outside the gene matches: 1. CDR1 is MNHEY and CDR2 is SVGAGI in the germline V gene. This CDR3 spans 13 amino acids. This chain's CDR3 is CASSYNRGETQYF. The CDR3 region has the DNA TGTGCCAGCAGTTACAACAGGGGGGAGACCCAGTACTTC.

The rearrangement uses TRBV5-1 and TRBJ1-6, with D perhaps matching TRBD1 (6 bases). CDR1 is SGHRS and CDR2 is YFSETQ in the germline V gene. The CDR3 contains 14 residues. With 4 bases removed from V and 6 bases from J, the gap between germline ends came to 11 bases. CDR3 region: CASSLDSFNSPLHF. The CDR3 DNA follows: TGCGCCAGCAGCCTGGACAGTTTTAATTCACCCCTCCACTTT.

The chain is built from TRBV6-2 or TRBV6-3 and TRBJ2-5; TRBD1 agrees at 8 bases. Looked up from germline, CDR1 is MNHEY and CDR2 is SVGEGT. This CDR3 has 15 residues. The V and J ends lost 6 bases and 11 bases, in that order; junction bases with no gene match: 17. CDR3 bases: TGTGCCAGCAGGCCTAAAGGGACAGGATCAAGCAGGCAGTACTTC. This gives the protein CASRPKGTGSSRQYF.

The J gene is TRBJ1-4, the V gene TRBV4-1; no clear D. Germline CDR1 and CDR2: MGHRA and YSYEKL. Trimming stripped 2 bases from V and 5 bases from J, with 21 bases between. The CDR3 contains 18 residues. CDR3 sequence (DNA): TGCGCCAGCAGCCAACTCGACCTCGTCCCCACACTAAATGAAAAACTGTTTTTT. As protein: CASSQLDLVPTLNEKLFF.

As DNA, the CDR3 is TGCGCCAGCAGCTTGGAGACAGGGGGATTCAATGAAAAACTGTTTTTT. This encodes CASSLETGGFNEKLFF. The chain couples TRBV5-1 to TRBJ1-4; 9 bases are a match to TRBD1. The germline V gene has CDR1 SGHRS and CDR2 YFSETQ. The V segment lost 0 bases and the J segment 5 bases; nucleotides outside the gene matches: 5. The CDR3 contains 16 residues.

J is TRBJ2-1 and V is TRBV10-1, with D hard to call. Trimming removed 3 bases from V and 7 bases from J, with 7 bases in between. Germline V lookup: CDR1 WNHNN, CDR2 SYGVQD (reference sequence). The CDR3 covers 12 residues. CDR3 in amino acids: CASSDTVNEQFF. In DNA, the CDR3 is TGCGCCAGCAGTGACACAGTAAATGAGCAGTTCTTC.

The rearrangement uses TRBV6-5 and TRBJ1-1; D not certain. The length of the CDR3 is 14 residues. V was cut by 7 bases and J by 0 bases, with 12 bases left in between. Germline V gene sequence: CDR1 MNHEY, CDR2 SVGAGI. The CDR3 protein is CASTAHKLNTEAFF. The CDR3 bases are TGTGCCAGCACCGCACACAAACTGAACACTGAAGCTTTCTTT.

This clone was recorded only once. V is TRBV5-1 and J is TRBJ2-1, with 10 bases that match TRBD2. Trimming removed 1 base from V and 6 bases from J; junction bases left unmatched: 10. CDR3 length equals 17 residues. Germline values: CDR1 SGHRS, CDR2 YFSETQ. In DNA form, the CDR3 reads TGCGCCAGCAGCTTGCCCCCGAGCGGGGGGGCCTTCAATGAGCAGTTCTTC. As protein: CASSLPPSGGAFNEQFF. The full variable domain, rest sourced from reference TRBV5-1 and TRBJ2-1, is KAGVTQTPRYLIKTRGQQVTLSCSPISGHRSVSWYQQTPGQGLQFLFEYFSETQRNKGNFPGRFSGRQFSNSRSEMNVSTLELGDSALYLCASSLPPSGGAFNEQFFGPGTRLTVL.

This chain connects TRBV29-1 to TRBJ2-7; TRBD1 is a possible D gene (5 bases). V shed 6 bases and J shed 6 bases, with 21 bases lying between them. CDR1 is SQVTM, CDR2 ANQGSEA, per germline. The CDR3 totals 14 residues. The CDR3 nucleotides are TGCAGCGTCGACACACACCGGACATCTGGCGAGCAGTACTTC. Translation gives CSVDTHRTSGEQYF.

The chain carries TRBV21-1 and TRBJ1-2. TRBV21-1 has pseudogene status. The CDR3 runs 16 residues. This CDR3 is CASRGAGRREGYGYTF. For the CDR3, the DNA is TGTGCCAGCAGGGGGGCAGGGAGGAGGGAGGGCTATGGCTACACCTTC.

This chain joins TRBV5-1 and TRBJ1-3; possibly TRBD1 for D (5 bases). Per germline, CDR1 SGHRS and CDR2 YFSETQ. The CDR3 sequence is 14 residues long. With 4 bases removed from V and 0 bases from J, the gap between germline ends came to 8 bases. In DNA form, the CDR3 reads TGCGCCAGCAGCCCTGACAGCTCTGGAAACACCATATATTTT. This translates into CASSPDSSGNTIYF.

This clone appeared a single time. The V and J genes are TRBV5-1 and TRBJ1-4; perhaps TRBD1 as D (6 bases). This CDR3 is 17 amino acids long. In germline, CDR1 is SGHRS, CDR2 YFSETQ. Trimming shortened V by 0 bases and J by 3 bases, and 15 bases separated the two germline ends. The CDR3 sequence: CASSLAGQSVANEKLFF. The CDR3 DNA reads as TGCGCCAGCAGCTTGGCCGGACAGTCGGTGGCTAATGAAAAACTGTTTTTT.

The chain has TRBV19 and TRBJ2-2, with no clear D. Germline CDR1 is LNHDA and CDR2 is SQIVND (reference sequence). This CDR3 region has 15 residues. With 3 bases removed from V and 6 bases from J, the gap between germline ends came to 14 bases. The CDR3 nucleotides read TGTGCCAGTAGTATTTCCGGTACAGTGGCCGGGGAGCTGTTTTTT. Protein product: CASSISGTVAGELFF.

This chain's CDR3 is CASSIGESSYNEQFF. CDR3 coding DNA: TGTGCCAGTAGTATAGGTGAGAGCTCCTACAATGAGCAGTTCTTC. The rearrangement joins TRBV19 to TRBJ2-1; D gene ambiguous. V was pared by 1 base and J by 0 bases, with 7 bases between. CDR1 is LNHDA, CDR2 SQIVND, per germline (reference sequence). This CDR3 spans 15 amino acids.

V is TRBV3-1 (or the pseudogene TRBV3-2) and J is TRBJ2-5; possibly TRBD1 for D (5 bases). Trimming removed 7 bases at V and 0 bases at J, with 18 bases between. There are 16 residues in the CDR3. Germline V gene lookup returns CDR1 LGHDT and CDR2 YNNKEL (reference sequence). The CDR3 DNA reads as TGTGCCAGCAATCCTTCACAGGCCTCCCACCAAGAGACCCAGTACTTC. It yields the protein CASNPSQASHQETQYF.

This clone occurred a few times. The chain links TRBV5-4 to TRBJ1-6, with TRBD1 matching over 7 bases. This CDR3 region has 15 residues. Trimming at V came to 3 bases and at J to 10 bases, leaving 10 bases not matched to a gene. Germline V gene sequence: CDR1 SGHNT, CDR2 YYREEE (reference sequence). The CDR3 region has the DNA TGTGCCAGCAGCTACCGGACAGGTAGAGGGTCACCCCTCCACTTT. It codes for CASSYRTGRGSPLHF. The entire variable domain, with the rest obtained from reference TRBV5-4 and TRBJ1-6, is as follows: ETGVTQSPTHLIKTRGQQVTLRCSSQSGHNTVSWYQQALGQGPQFIFQYYREEENGRGNFPPRFSGLQFPNYSSELNVNALELDDSALYLCASSYRTGRGSPLHFGNGTRLTVT.

The chain links TRBV18 to TRBJ2-7; D is possibly TRBD2 (5 bases). CDR3 size: 12 residues. V was clipped by 5 bases and J by 9 bases, with 14 bases between them. The germline V gene has CDR1 KGHSH and CDR2 LQKENI. CDR3 nucleotide sequence: TGTGCCAGCTCATCCCGGGGAGACGGGCAGTACTTC. It codes for CASSSRGDGQYF.

The J gene is TRBJ2-7, the V gene TRBV6-2 or TRBV6-3, with a tentative D call TRBD1 (5 bases). CDR1 MNHEY and CDR2 SVGEGT come from the germline V gene. Between the trimmed V and J ends, which lost 6 bases and 2 bases, there was a span of 17 bases. This CDR3 has 15 amino acids. In DNA, the CDR3 is TGTGCCAGCAGCAAGGGGCACTCTGAGGCCTACGAGCAGTACTTC. Residues: CASSKGHSEAYEQYF.

J is TRBJ1-4 and V is TRBV28, with D unresolved. The CDR3 has 14 residues. Trimming pared 8 bases from V and 2 bases from J, leaving 12 bases between. CDR1 is MDHEN and CDR2 is SYDVKM in the germline V gene. The CDR3 region is CASGSRSTNEKLFF. The DNA for the CDR3 is TGTGCCAGCGGATCTCGGAGCACTAATGAAAAACTGTTTTTT. Full variable domain (outside the CDR3, taken from reference TRBV28 and TRBJ1-4): DVKVTQSSRYLVKRTGEKVFLECVQDMDHENMFWYRQDPGLGLRLIYFSYDVKMKEKGDIPEGYSVSREKKERFSLILESASTNQTSMYLCASGSRSTNEKLFFGSGTQLSVL.

This clone was seen ten or more times. CDR3 sequence reads: CASSFGTGGNYGYTF. The CDR3 DNA is TGTGCCAGCAGCTTCGGGACAGGGGGAAACTATGGCTACACCTTC. The V gene is TRBV7-9, the J gene TRBJ1-2; 11 bases match TRBD1. Germline V gene sequence: CDR1 SEHNR, CDR2 FQNEAQ (reference sequence). This CDR3 is 15 amino acids long. J lost 2 bases, V lost 3 bases, and 2 bases had no gene match. The entire variable domain, with the rest obtained from reference TRBV7-9 and TRBJ1-2, is as follows: DTGVSQNPRHKITKRGQNVTFRCDPISEHNRLYWYRQTLGQGPEFLTYFQNEAQLEKSRLLSDRFSAERPKGSFSTLEIQRTEQGDSAMYLCASSFGTGGNYGYTFGSGTRLTVV.

This chain links TRBV19 with TRBJ1-2; D remains unclear. This CDR3 contains 14 residues. The germline V gene encodes CDR1 LNHDA and CDR2 SQIVND (reference sequence). V was shortened by 7 bases and J by 4 bases, with 16 bases between the two germline ends. The CDR3 DNA reads TGTGCCAGTATCCCAGGTCTTGGTACCTATGGCTACACCTTC. Its protein product is CASIPGLGTYGYTF.

In its sample, this clone was seen once. This chain joins TRBV6-4 and TRBJ1-1; D uncertain. CDR1 and CDR2 from the germline V gene are MRHNA and SNTAGT. The CDR3 covers 14 residues. The germline V and J ends were trimmed by 0 bases and 0 bases, with 5 bases remaining between them. CDR3 amino acids: CASSDSHMNTEAFF. The CDR3 DNA reads TGTGCCAGCAGTGACTCTCACATGAACACTGAAGCTTTCTTT.

The rearrangement joins TRBV12-5 to TRBJ1-3, with D unresolved. Germline V gene lookup returns CDR1 LGHNT and CDR2 FRNRAP. V lost 6 bases to trimming and J lost 0 bases, with 12 bases between them. The CDR3 sequence is 15 residues long. CDR3 nucleotides: TGTGCTAGTGGGTTGCCGCTAGCCTCTGGAAACACCATATATTTT. This translates into CASGLPLASGNTIYF.

The chain is built from TRBV5-1 and TRBJ2-3; 14 nucleotides line up with TRBD2. The CDR3 is made up of 17 amino acids. Germline V CDR1 and CDR2: SGHRS, YFSETQ. V lost 4 bases, J lost 8 bases, and 12 bases stayed unmatched. In DNA form, the CDR3 reads TGCGCCAGCAGCCCCCCCGGACTAGCGGGGGGAGAAGGTACGCAGTATTTT. Translating gives CASSPPGLAGGEGTQYF.

This chain links TRBV4-1 with TRBJ2-1; D possibly corresponds to TRBD1 (5 bases). The germline V gene has CDR1 MGHRA and CDR2 YSYEKL. The CDR3 covers 18 residues. The germline V and J ends were trimmed by 0 bases and 9 bases, with 24 bases remaining between them. CDR3 amino acids: CASSQDRRGHRTLGEQFF. The CDR3 bases are TGCGCCAGCAGCCAAGATAGGCGCGGACACCGGACCCTGGGTGAGCAGTTCTTC.

The gene calls are TRBV14 and TRBJ1-2, with 8 bases that match TRBD1. The junction had 5 bases not matched to a gene; V was cut back by 5 bases and J by 6 bases. Germline CDR1 reads SGHDN; CDR2 reads FVKESK. The CDR3 is 13 amino acids. The CDR3 DNA sequence: TGTGCCAGCAGCTACACAGGGGGGGATGGCTACACCTTC. It yields the protein CASSYTGGDGYTF.

This clone was seen only once. The J gene is TRBJ2-2, the V gene TRBV7-2; 9 nucleotides line up with TRBD2. The CDR3 runs to 18 residues. Germline lookup yields CDR1 SGHTA and CDR2 FQGNSA. Germline trimming cut 5 bases from V and 4 bases from J; bases unmatched to any gene: 14. Here the CDR3 DNA reads TGTGCCAGCAGCCCTGGACTGACTAGCGGATCGTTCACCGGGGAGCTGTTTTTT. Encoded protein: CASSPGLTSGSFTGELFF.

The rearrangement links TRBV5-1 to TRBJ2-7; the match to TRBD2 covers 9 bases. CDR3 length: 15 amino acids. In germline, CDR1 is SGHRS, CDR2 YFSETQ. V gave up 4 bases and J gave up 0 bases; unmatched junction bases: 5. The CDR3 spells CASSPSGASSYEQYF. In nucleotides, the CDR3 is TGCGCCAGCAGCCCTAGCGGGGCAAGCTCCTACGAGCAGTACTTC.

The V gene is TRBV6-6, the J gene TRBJ2-3; D might be TRBD2 (6 bases). The CDR3 has 12 residues. The germline V and J ends were trimmed by 2 bases and 9 bases, with 9 bases remaining between them. The V gene's germline CDR1 is MNHNY and CDR2 SVGAGI (reference sequence). This CDR3 is CASSYTGDTQYF. CDR3 sequence (DNA): TGTGCCAGCAGTTACACGGGGGACACGCAGTATTTT.

This sequence joins TRBV28 and TRBJ1-2, with a tentative D call TRBD1 (5 bases). Between the trimmed V and J ends, which lost 1 base and 7 bases, there was a span of 7 bases. CDR3 size: 12 residues. Germline V gene sequence: CDR1 MDHEN, CDR2 SYDVKM. CDR3 residues: CASSLFGGGYTF. The CDR3 DNA follows: TGTGCCAGCAGTTTATTCGGGGGTGGCTACACCTTC.

V is TRBV6-1 and J is TRBJ2-7, with 8 bases matching TRBD1. Germline trimming cut 3 bases from V and 7 bases from J; bases unmatched to any gene: 11. CDR1 is MNHNS, CDR2 SASEGT, per germline. The CDR3 totals 15 residues. The chain's CDR3 is CASSEKTGESGEQYF. DNA of the CDR3: TGTGCCAGCAGTGAGAAGACAGGGGAATCGGGAGAGCAGTACTTC.